This TCR beta chain was captured in a study of T-cell memory formation after mild COVID-19 (dated by TCRdb to the early 2020s). In the study overall: Most TCR sequence clusters were specific to one of the two donors. Longitudinal TCRalpha and TCRbeta repertoire sequencing tracked T-cell clones expanding and contracting after mild COVID-19 in a couple of donors. Two young, previously healthy adult volunteers, one female and one male, were included in the cohort. Paper-wide results and their limitations: Clones that contracted from day 15 to 85 showed balanced CD4/CD8 phenotypes, whereas a second wave of clones that expanded from day 15 to 37 leaned towards CD4+. Only two mild cases were covered in the study, and larger cohorts including severe cases with pre-infection samples were considered necessary. The detection of some responding clones in pre-infection memory suggests that pre-existing cross-reactive memory T cells joined the SARS-CoV-2 response. Contracting CD4+ clones were located mainly in the CM and EM memory subsets, whereas CD8+ clones were found to be enriched in EMRA. Whether the second-wave clones peaking on day 37 were SARS-CoV-2 specific was not confirmed.

Sequencing used an Illumina NovaSeq 6000. TCRalpha and TCRbeta cDNA libraries were constructed by 5'RACE with constant-segment primers, with sample barcodes and unique molecular identifiers being introduced. RNA was extracted from every sample with Trizol reagent. The libraries were amplified in two PCR steps, and the second step added a second sample barcode and Illumina TruSeq adapters. The libraries were sequenced on an Illumina NovaSeq using 2 x 150 bp paired-end reads. The source study handled its data this way. Demultiplexing of reads and collapsing into UMI-guided consensus sequences were performed with migec v1.2.7. Using mixcr v2.1.11, the UMI consensuses were aligned to TRA and TRB V and J templates and assembled into clonotypes. Expanded or contracted clonotypes were those called significant by both edgeR and NoisET, with noise models trained on biological replicates. edgeR calls used a false discovery rate-adjusted p below 0.01 and a log2 fold-change threshold of 1. As an exploratory analysis of dynamics, max-normalized trajectories of the 1000 most abundant clonotypes were examined by PCA with hierarchical clustering. Separately sequenced CD4+ and CD8+ repertoires were used to assign the CD4 or CD8 phenotype of responding clones. The raw public data were reprocessed by TCRdb itself: fastp quality trimming at Q25, MiXCR clonotype calling, in-frame beta chains only. Each entry is one CDR3 protein sequence, shown with its most common DNA and genes. These V and J calls rely on TCRdb rather than the paper's analysis. The sample table records some 350,000 distinct CDR3 sequences; 13% of these occur just once. 20% to 25% of the sample goes to the ten largest clones.

Trimming takes 4 bases from V and 8 bases from J, and the germline ends sit 15 bases apart. Including cysteine and phenylalanine, the CDR3 has 14 amino acids. Only the CDR3 region is kept as DNA, spanning 42 bases read in frame from base 1. CDR1 and CDR2 (MNHNY, SVGAGI) derive from the germline V gene (reference sequence). This clonotype appeared a few times. No cognate antigen has been identified for it. One base away there is no much larger clone; base qualities are not given. Ficoll-Paque density gradient centrifugation was used to isolate PBMCs. This sequence was found in a man in his late teens or twenties who had mild COVID-19 (a few samples of this study predate the infection). The sample titles of this study are shuffled in the database, so cell type and time point are left out; the donor was told from shared clones. This chain is built from TRBV6-6 and TRBJ2-4; 6 matching bases give a weak D call of TRBD2. Input material: PBMCs or a T cell subset sorted from them (not recorded which). The CDR3 protein is CASSWLAAGDIQYF. Here is the DNA: TGTGCCAGCAGTTGGTTAGCGGCCGGGGACATTCAGTACTTC.